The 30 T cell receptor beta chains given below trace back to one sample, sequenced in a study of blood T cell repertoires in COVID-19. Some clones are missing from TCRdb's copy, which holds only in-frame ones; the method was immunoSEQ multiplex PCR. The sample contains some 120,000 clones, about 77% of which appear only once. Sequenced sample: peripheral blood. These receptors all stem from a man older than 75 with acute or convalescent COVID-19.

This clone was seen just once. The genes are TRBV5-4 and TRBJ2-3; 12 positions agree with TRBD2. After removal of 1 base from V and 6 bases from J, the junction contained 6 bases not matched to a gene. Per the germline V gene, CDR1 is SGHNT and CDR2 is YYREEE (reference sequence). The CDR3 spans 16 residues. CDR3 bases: TGTGCCAGCAGCTTGCAACTAGCGGGGGGAGCCGATACGCAGTATTTT. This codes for CASSLQLAGGADTQYF.

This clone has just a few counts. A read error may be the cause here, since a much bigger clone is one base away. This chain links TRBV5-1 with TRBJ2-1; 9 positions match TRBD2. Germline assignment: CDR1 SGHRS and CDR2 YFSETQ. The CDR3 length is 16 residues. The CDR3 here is CARSWEGGGALGSRFF. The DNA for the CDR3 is TGCGCCCGCAGCTGGGAGGGCGGGGGGGCGTTGGGGAGCCGGTTCTTC.

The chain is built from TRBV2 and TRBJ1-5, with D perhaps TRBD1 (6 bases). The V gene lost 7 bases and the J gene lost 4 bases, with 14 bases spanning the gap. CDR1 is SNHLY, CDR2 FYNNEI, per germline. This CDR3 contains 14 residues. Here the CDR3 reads CASTERDNNQPQHF. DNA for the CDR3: TGTGCCAGCACCGAGAGGGACAATAATCAGCCCCAGCATTTT.

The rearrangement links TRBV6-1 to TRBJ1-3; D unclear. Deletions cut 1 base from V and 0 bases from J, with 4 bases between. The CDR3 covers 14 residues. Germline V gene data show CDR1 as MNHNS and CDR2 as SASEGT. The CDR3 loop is CASSEDNSGNTIYF. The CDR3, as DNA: TGTGCCAGCAGTGAAGACAACTCTGGAAACACCATATATTTT.

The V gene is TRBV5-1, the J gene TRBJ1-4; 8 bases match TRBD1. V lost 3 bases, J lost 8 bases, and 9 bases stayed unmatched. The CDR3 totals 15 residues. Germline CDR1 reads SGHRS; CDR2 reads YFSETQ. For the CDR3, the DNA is TGCGCCAGCAGCTCCAATCCAGGGGGCAGGGAAAAACTGTTTTTT. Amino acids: CASSSNPGGREKLFF. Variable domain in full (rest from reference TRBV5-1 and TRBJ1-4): KAGVTQTPRYLIKTRGQQVTLSCSPISGHRSVSWYQQTPGQGLQFLFEYFSETQRNKGNFPGRFSGRQFSNSRSEMNVSTLELGDSALYLCASSSNPGGREKLFFGSGTQLSVL.

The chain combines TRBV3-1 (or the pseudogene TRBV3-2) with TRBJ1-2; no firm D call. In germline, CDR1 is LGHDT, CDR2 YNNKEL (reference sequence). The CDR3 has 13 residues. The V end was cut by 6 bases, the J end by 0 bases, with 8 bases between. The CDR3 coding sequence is TGTGCCAGCAGTCGGGGTCCTAACTATGGCTACACCTTC. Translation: CASSRGPNYGYTF.

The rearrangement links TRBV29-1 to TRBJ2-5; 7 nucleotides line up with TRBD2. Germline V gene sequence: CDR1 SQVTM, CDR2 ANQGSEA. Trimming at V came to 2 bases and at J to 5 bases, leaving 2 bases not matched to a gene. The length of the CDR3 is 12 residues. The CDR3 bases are TGCAGCGTTGAACATAGCGGGGAGACCCAGTACTTC. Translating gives CSVEHSGETQYF.

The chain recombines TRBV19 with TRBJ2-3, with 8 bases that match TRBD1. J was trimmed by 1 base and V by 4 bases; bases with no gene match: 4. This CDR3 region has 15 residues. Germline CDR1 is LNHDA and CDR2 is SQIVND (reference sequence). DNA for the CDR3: TGTGCCAGTAGTACGCGGACAGGGCGCACAGATACGCAGTATTTT. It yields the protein CASSTRTGRTDTQYF.

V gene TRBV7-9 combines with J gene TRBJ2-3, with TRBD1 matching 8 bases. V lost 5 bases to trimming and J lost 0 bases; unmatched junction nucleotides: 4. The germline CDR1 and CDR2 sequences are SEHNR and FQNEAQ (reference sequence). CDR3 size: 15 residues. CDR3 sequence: CASSRDRPSTDTQYF. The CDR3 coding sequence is TGTGCCAGCAGCCGGGACAGGCCTAGCACAGATACGCAGTATTTT.

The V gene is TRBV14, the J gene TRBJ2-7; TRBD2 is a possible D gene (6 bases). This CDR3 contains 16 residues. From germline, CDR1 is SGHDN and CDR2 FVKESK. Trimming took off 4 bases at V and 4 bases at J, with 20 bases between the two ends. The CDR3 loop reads CASSPTRRGLSYEQYF. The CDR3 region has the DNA TGTGCCAGCAGCCCGACCCGGAGGGGTTTATCTTACGAGCAGTACTTC.

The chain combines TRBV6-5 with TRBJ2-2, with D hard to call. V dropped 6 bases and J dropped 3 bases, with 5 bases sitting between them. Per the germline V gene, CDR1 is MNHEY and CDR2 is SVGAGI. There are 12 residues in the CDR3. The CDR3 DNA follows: TGTGCCAGCAGCCTATACACCGGGGAGCTGTTTTTT. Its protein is CASSLYTGELFF.

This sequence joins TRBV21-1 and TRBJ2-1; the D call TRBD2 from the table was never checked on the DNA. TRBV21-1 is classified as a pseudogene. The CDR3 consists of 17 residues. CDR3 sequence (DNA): TGTGCCAGCAGCAAAGAGGTGATGCAACTAGGGATGGATGAGCAGTTCTTC. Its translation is CASSKEVMQLGMDEQFF.

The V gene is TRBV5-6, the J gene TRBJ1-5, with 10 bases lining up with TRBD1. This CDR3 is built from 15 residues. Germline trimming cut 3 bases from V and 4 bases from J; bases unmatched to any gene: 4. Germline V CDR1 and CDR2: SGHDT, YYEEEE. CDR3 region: CASSWGTGVNQPQHF. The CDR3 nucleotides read TGTGCCAGCAGCTGGGGGACAGGGGTAAATCAGCCCCAGCATTTT.

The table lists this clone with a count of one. The chain's CDR3 is CASSPDRGSWGYTF. CDR3 coding DNA: TGTGCCAGCAGCCCGGACAGGGGATCGTGGGGCTACACCTTC. The chain couples TRBV2 to TRBJ1-2; TRBD1 matches at 9 bases. The V and J ends lost 6 bases and 8 bases, in that order; junction bases with no gene match: 10. This CDR3 spans 14 amino acids. The V gene's germline CDR1 is SNHLY and CDR2 FYNNEI.

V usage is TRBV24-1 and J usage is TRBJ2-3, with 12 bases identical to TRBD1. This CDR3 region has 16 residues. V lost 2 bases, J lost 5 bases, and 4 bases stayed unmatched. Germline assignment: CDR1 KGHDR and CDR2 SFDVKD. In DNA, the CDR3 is TGTGCCACCAGTGATTACGGGACAGGGGGCCTAGATACGCAGTATTTT. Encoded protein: CATSDYGTGGLDTQYF.

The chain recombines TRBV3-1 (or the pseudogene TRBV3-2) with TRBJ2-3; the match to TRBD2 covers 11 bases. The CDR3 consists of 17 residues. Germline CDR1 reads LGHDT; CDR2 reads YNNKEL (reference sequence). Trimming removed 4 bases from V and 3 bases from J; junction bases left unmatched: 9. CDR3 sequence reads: CASSLFWVAGGTDTQYF. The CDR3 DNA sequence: TGTGCCAGCAGCCTATTCTGGGTAGCGGGGGGGACAGATACGCAGTATTTT.

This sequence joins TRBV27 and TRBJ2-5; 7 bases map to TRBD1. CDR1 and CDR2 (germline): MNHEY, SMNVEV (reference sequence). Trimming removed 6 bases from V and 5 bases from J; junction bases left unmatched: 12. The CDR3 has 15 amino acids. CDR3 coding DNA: TGTGCCAGCAGGCGAGAGTTACAGGGGCCGGAGACCCAGTACTTC. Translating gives CASRRELQGPETQYF.

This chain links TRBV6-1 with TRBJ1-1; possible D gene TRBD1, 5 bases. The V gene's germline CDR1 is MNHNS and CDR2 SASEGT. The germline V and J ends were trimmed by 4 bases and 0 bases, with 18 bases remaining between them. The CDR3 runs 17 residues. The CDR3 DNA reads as TGTGCCAGCAGTGCCGGACATCCCCTCGGAATGAACACTGAAGCTTTCTTT. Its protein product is CASSAGHPLGMNTEAFF.

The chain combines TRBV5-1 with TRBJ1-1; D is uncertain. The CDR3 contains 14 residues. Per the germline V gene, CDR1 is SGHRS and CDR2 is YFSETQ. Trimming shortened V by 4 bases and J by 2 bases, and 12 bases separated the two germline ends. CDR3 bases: TGCGCCAGCAGCACGAGATCCTCTAACACTGAAGCTTTCTTT. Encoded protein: CASSTRSSNTEAFF.

Here the CDR3 DNA reads TGTGCCAGCAGCTTAGCGCTTAGGCGGGTACCCCTTGGTGGCTACACCTTC. Amino acids: CASSLALRRVPLGGYTF. This chain links TRBV7-2 with TRBJ1-2; D uncertain. CDR1 is SGHTA and CDR2 is FQGNSA in the germline V gene. Trimming removed 0 bases from V and 7 bases from J, with 21 bases in between. The length of the CDR3 is 17 residues.

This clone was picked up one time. CDR3 DNA: TGTGCCAGCAGCGCCCCCGGCCCGGGACTAGCAGGGCCTAGCGGGGGACCCTCCTACAATGAGCAGTTCTTC. Translated, it gives CASSAPGPGLAGPSGGPSYNEQFF. The chain links TRBV9 to TRBJ2-1; 10 nucleotides agree with TRBD2. The germline V gene encodes CDR1 SGDLS and CDR2 YYNGEE. The CDR3 consists of 24 residues. The trim removed 3 bases at V and 0 bases at J, leaving 27 bases unmatched.

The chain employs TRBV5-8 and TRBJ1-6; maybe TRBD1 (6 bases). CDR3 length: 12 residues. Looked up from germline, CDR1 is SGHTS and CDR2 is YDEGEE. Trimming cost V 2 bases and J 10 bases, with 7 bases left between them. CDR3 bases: TGTGCCAGCAGCTTCCAGGGGTCACCCCTCCACTTT. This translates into CASSFQGSPLHF. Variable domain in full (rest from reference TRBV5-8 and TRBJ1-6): EAGVTQSPTHLIKTRGQQATLRCSPISGHTSVYWYQQALGLGLQFLLWYDEGEERNRGNFPPRFSGRQFPNYSSELNVNALELEDSALYLCASSFQGSPLHFGNGTRLTVT.

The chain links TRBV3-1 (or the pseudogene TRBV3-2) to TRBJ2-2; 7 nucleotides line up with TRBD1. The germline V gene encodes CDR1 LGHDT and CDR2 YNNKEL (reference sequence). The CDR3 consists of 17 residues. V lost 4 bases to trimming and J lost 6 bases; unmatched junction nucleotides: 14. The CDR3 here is CASSPRQGGEVAGELFF. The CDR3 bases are TGTGCCAGCAGCCCCCGGCAAGGGGGCGAGGTAGCCGGGGAGCTGTTTTTT.

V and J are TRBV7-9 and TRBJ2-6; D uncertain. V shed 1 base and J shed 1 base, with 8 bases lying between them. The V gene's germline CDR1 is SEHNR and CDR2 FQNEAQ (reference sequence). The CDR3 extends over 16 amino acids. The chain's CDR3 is CASSLVSISGANVLTF. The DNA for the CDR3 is TGTGCCAGCAGCTTAGTTTCCATTTCTGGGGCCAACGTCCTGACTTTC.

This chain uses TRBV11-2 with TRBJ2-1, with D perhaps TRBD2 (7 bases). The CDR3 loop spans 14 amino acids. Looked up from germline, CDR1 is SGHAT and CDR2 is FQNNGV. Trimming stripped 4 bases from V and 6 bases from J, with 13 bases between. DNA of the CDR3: TGTGCCAGCAGCTCGGGGGGCAGGGTCAATGAGCAGTTCTTC. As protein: CASSSGGRVNEQFF.

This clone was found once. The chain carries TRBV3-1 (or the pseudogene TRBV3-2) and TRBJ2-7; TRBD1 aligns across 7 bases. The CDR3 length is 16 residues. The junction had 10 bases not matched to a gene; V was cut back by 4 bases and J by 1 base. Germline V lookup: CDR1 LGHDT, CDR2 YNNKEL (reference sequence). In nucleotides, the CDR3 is TGTGCCAGCAGCCCATTCAGTACAGGGGTTTCCTACGAGCAGTACTTC. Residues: CASSPFSTGVSYEQYF.

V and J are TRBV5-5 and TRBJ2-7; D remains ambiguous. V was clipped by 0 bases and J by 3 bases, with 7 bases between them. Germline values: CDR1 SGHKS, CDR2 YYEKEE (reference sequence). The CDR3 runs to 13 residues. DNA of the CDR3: TGTGCCAGCAGCTTGGTAGCTGTCTACGAGCAGTACTTC. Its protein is CASSLVAVYEQYF.

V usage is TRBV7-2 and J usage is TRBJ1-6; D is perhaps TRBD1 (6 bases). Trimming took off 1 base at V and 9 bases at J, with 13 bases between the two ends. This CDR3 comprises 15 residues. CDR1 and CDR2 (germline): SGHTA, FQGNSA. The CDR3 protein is CASSLGDIMGSPLHF. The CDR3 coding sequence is TGTGCCAGCAGCTTAGGGGACATCATGGGTTCACCCCTCCACTTT.

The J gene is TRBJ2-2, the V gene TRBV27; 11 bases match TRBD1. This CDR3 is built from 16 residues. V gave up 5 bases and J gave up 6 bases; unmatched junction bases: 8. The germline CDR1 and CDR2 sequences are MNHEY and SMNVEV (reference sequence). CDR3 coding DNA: TGTGCCAGCAGTCTACCGGACAGGGGGCAGGCCGGGGAGCTGTTTTTT. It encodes CASSLPDRGQAGELFF.

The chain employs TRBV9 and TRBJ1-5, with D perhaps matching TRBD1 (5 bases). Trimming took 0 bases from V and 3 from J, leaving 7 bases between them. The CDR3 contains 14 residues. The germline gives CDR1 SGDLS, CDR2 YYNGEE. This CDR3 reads CASSVGDYNQPQHF. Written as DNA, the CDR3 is TGTGCCAGCAGCGTAGGGGACTACAATCAGCCCCAGCATTTT.